This entry lists 24 T cell receptor beta chains sequenced from one sample in a study of blood T cell repertoires in COVID-19 (dated by TCRdb to the early 2020s). Preparation of the library involved the immunoSEQ multiplex PCR assay. TCRdb holds this immuneACCESS table with in-frame rearrangements only. Some clones are missing; in checked studies, unresolved V genes explain under half, and the rest has no known cause. This sample has 470,000 or so clones in its table, and 75% to 90% of those were observed once. The ten largest clones add up to around 4.5% of the sample. Sequenced input: peripheral blood. These receptors were collected from a young woman with acute or convalescent COVID-19.

The V gene is TRBV5-1, the J gene TRBJ1-2; 8 nucleotides agree with TRBD1. Trimming at V came to 1 base and at J to 1 base, leaving 6 bases not matched to a gene. CDR1 and CDR2 (germline): SGHRS, YFSETQ. This CDR3 is built from 16 residues. CDR3 in amino acids: CASSLSGQGGNYGYTF. CDR3 nucleotide sequence: TGCGCCAGCAGCTTGTCTGGACAGGGTGGTAACTATGGCTACACCTTC.

J is TRBJ1-6 and V is TRBV28; the D gene is possibly TRBD1 (6 bases). Germline V gene lookup returns CDR1 MDHEN and CDR2 SYDVKM. V lost 1 base to trimming and J lost 7 bases, with 11 bases between them. The CDR3 is 15 amino acids. This CDR3 reads CASSLLRGGNSPLHF. Here the CDR3 DNA reads TGTGCCAGCAGTTTATTGAGGGGGGGGAATTCACCCCTCCACTTT.

The chain has TRBV30 and TRBJ2-2; D might be TRBD1 (6 bases). The V and J ends lost 2 bases and 5 bases respectively, with 15 bases between them. CDR3 length equals 15 residues. Germline-derived CDR1 and CDR2 are GTSNPN and SVGIG (reference sequence). The CDR3 protein is CAWSTHRVITGELFF. The CDR3, as DNA: TGTGCCTGGAGTACACACAGGGTAATAACCGGGGAGCTGTTTTTT.

The rearrangement joins TRBV24-1 to TRBJ2-5; 7 bases fit TRBD2. CDR1 is KGHDR, CDR2 SFDVKD, per germline. Losses at the gene ends were 8 bases for V and 2 bases for J; bases not matched to a gene: 13. The CDR3 has 16 amino acids. Written as DNA, the CDR3 is TGTGCCACCAATCTCGGGACTAACCCTTTACAAGAGACCCAGTACTTC. This translates into CATNLGTNPLQETQYF.

The chain is built from TRBV5-1 and TRBJ1-1, with D tentatively TRBD1 (5 bases). The CDR3 contains 14 residues. The germline gives CDR1 SGHRS, CDR2 YFSETQ. V shed 0 bases and J shed 5 bases, with 11 bases lying between them. The DNA of the CDR3 is TGCGCCAGCAGCTTGGTCGGGGGGGAAACTGAAGCTTTCTTT. Its translation: CASSLVGGETEAFF.

This clone has just one count. The chain has TRBV5-1 and TRBJ2-7; 14 bases match TRBD2. V shed 0 bases, J shed 1 base, and the junction held 3 bases outside the gene matches. This CDR3 is built from 17 residues. Germline CDR1 SGHRS, CDR2 YFSETQ. In nucleotides, the CDR3 is TGCGCCAGCAGCTTGGGACTAGCGGGGGGGTTTTCCTACGAGCAGTACTTC. This encodes CASSLGLAGGFSYEQYF.

The chain combines TRBV11-2 with TRBJ2-3; 8 bases line up with TRBD2. The CDR3 contains 19 residues. V trimming: 1 base; J trimming: 1 base; junction bases outside the gene matches: 13. Germline-derived CDR1 and CDR2 are SGHAT and FQNNGV. CDR3 in DNA: TGTGCCAGCAGCTTAGGAACTAGCTGGGGGCGGGGGGGCACAGATACGCAGTATTTT. It is translated as CASSLGTSWGRGGTDTQYF.

The chain links TRBV29-1 to TRBJ2-5; 11 nucleotides match TRBD1. Germline assignment: CDR1 SQVTM and CDR2 ANQGSEA. The CDR3 consists of 13 residues. V gave up 7 bases and J gave up 5 bases; unmatched junction bases: 6. The CDR3 loop is CSAGTGGVETQYF. The CDR3 nucleotides read TGCAGCGCGGGGACAGGGGGAGTGGAGACCCAGTACTTC.

The chain uses TRBV7-8 and TRBJ1-3; 8 bases line up with TRBD1. J gave up 0 bases and V 3 bases, and 10 bases lay outside the gene matches. Germline V gene lookup returns CDR1 SGHVS and CDR2 FQNEAQ. This CDR3 has 18 residues. The DNA for the CDR3 is TGTGCCAGCAGCTTTTTGCCCGGCAGGGGGCCCTCTGGAAACACCATATATTTT. This translates into CASSFLPGRGPSGNTIYF.

This chain joins TRBV5-1 and TRBJ2-1, with D possibly being TRBD1 (5 bases). Between the trimmed V and J ends, which lost 4 bases and 9 bases, there was a span of 11 bases. Germline V gene lookup returns CDR1 SGHRS and CDR2 YFSETQ. The CDR3 loop spans 12 amino acids. CDR3 amino acids: CASSATVFEQFF. DNA of the CDR3: TGCGCCAGCAGCGCGACAGTTTTTGAGCAGTTCTTC.

This chain connects TRBV5-1 to TRBJ2-7; the D gene is possibly TRBD2 (6 bases). This CDR3 is 12 amino acids long. Trimming pared 0 bases from V and 7 bases from J, leaving 8 bases between. Germline values: CDR1 SGHRS, CDR2 YFSETQ. The CDR3 DNA is TGCGCCAGCAGCTTGGCCGCGGGAGAGCAGTACTTC. This translates into CASSLAAGEQYF.

The V and J genes are TRBV11-2 and TRBJ2-5, with TRBD2 matching 13 bases. The V gene end was trimmed by 4 bases and the J gene end by 5 bases; junction bases not matched to a gene: 7. This CDR3 comprises 16 residues. Germline V gene lookup returns CDR1 SGHAT and CDR2 FQNNGV. The CDR3 sequence: CASSSTSGGAWETQYF. The CDR3 DNA reads TGTGCCAGCAGCTCCACTAGCGGGGGGGCCTGGGAGACCCAGTACTTC. The variable domain in full, with the rest retrieved from reference TRBV11-2 and TRBJ2-5, is EAGVAQSPRYKIIEKRQSVAFWCNPISGHATLYWYQQILGQGPKLLIQFQNNGVVDDSQLPKDRFSAERLKGVDSTLKIQPAKLEDSAVYLCASSSTSGGAWETQYFGPGTRLLVL.

This clone occurred once. This chain uses TRBV7-9 with TRBJ2-2; 8 positions agree with TRBD2. V trimming: 5 bases; J trimming: 8 bases; junction bases outside the gene matches: 7. Germline V gene sequence: CDR1 SEHNR, CDR2 FQNEAQ (reference sequence). This CDR3 contains 14 residues. The DNA for the CDR3 is TGTGCCAGCAGCCCGGGACTAGGGAAGGGGGAGCTGTTTTTT. Its translation: CASSPGLGKGELFF. Combining the CDR3 with reference TRBV7-9 and TRBJ2-2 gives the whole variable domain DTGVSQNPRHKITKRGQNVTFRCDPISEHNRLYWYRQTLGQGPEFLTYFQNEAQLEKSRLLSDRFSAERPKGSFSTLEIQRTEQGDSAMYLCASSPGLGKGELFFGEGSRLTVL.

The chain employs TRBV5-6 and TRBJ1-3, with a weak D call TRBD1 (5 bases). The V end lost 4 bases, the J end lost 4 bases, and 15 bases lay between the germline ends. The CDR3 covers 15 residues. Germline CDR1 and CDR2: SGHDT and YYEEEE. The CDR3 loop reads CASSSWTIKGNTIYF. The DNA for the CDR3 is TGTGCCAGCAGCAGCTGGACAATTAAGGGAAACACCATATATTTT.

This chain links TRBV28 with TRBJ1-4, with 11 bases aligning to TRBD1. CDR1 is MDHEN, CDR2 SYDVKM, per germline. V trimming: 2 bases; J trimming: 3 bases; junction bases outside the gene matches: 26. The length of the CDR3 is 24 residues. In nucleotides, the CDR3 is TGTGCCAGCAGTTTAACGCCTATCCAAACGCCGGGACAGGGGGTTAAGCAGCCTAATGAAAAACTGTTTTTT. This gives the protein CASSLTPIQTPGQGVKQPNEKLFF. Full variable domain (remainder filled in from reference TRBV28 and TRBJ1-4): DVKVTQSSRYLVKRTGEKVFLECVQDMDHENMFWYRQDPGLGLRLIYFSYDVKMKEKGDIPEGYSVSREKKERFSLILESASTNQTSMYLCASSLTPIQTPGQGVKQPNEKLFFGSGTQLSVL.

This clone was recorded only once. This chain uses TRBV5-1 with TRBJ1-1, with TRBD1 matching 8 bases. In germline, CDR1 is SGHRS, CDR2 YFSETQ. The CDR3 length is 11 residues. Trimming removed 6 bases from V and 8 bases from J; junction bases left unmatched: 3. The CDR3 spells CASTQGAEAFF. The CDR3, as DNA: TGCGCCAGCACCCAGGGGGCAGAAGCTTTCTTT.

The chain is built from TRBV15 and TRBJ2-5; TRBD2 matches 7 bases. The CDR3 spans 14 residues. V trimming: 1 base; J trimming: 4 bases; junction bases outside the gene matches: 3. Germline V gene data show CDR1 as LNHNV and CDR2 as YYDKDF (reference sequence). CDR3 loop: CATSRGTSRETQYF. The CDR3, as DNA: TGTGCCACCAGCAGAGGGACTAGTCGAGAGACCCAGTACTTC.

V and J are TRBV10-2 and TRBJ1-5; possible D gene TRBD1, 6 bases. CDR1 is WSHSY and CDR2 is SAAADI in the germline V gene. CDR3 length equals 12 residues. V lost 3 bases to trimming and J lost 9 bases, with 9 bases between them. The CDR3 DNA is TGCGCCAGCAGTGATATAGGGGGGCCCCAGCATTTT. This sequence encodes CASSDIGGPQHF.

The chain employs TRBV2 and TRBJ2-3, with D tentatively TRBD2 (6 bases). This CDR3 contains 15 residues. Germline V gene data show CDR1 as SNHLY and CDR2 as FYNNEI. The V gene lost 4 bases and the J gene lost 7 bases, with 18 bases spanning the gap. The CDR3 region is CASSGQAGSGYTQYF. The CDR3 nucleotides are TGTGCCAGCAGTGGTCAAGCGGGCTCGGGGTATACGCAGTATTTT.

The J gene is TRBJ1-3, the V gene TRBV6-1; TRBD1 aligns across 8 bases. CDR1 MNHNS and CDR2 SASEGT come from the germline V gene. The J segment lost 4 bases and the V segment lost 3 bases, leaving 5 bases of the junction unmatched. The CDR3 covers 15 residues. The CDR3: CASSDRQGKGNTIYF. The CDR3 DNA follows: TGTGCCAGCAGTGACCGACAGGGGAAAGGAAACACCATATATTTT.

The rearrangement joins TRBV4-2 to TRBJ1-3, with a weak D call TRBD1 (6 bases). The CDR3 sequence is 16 residues long. The V end lost 0 bases, the J end lost 2 bases, and 11 bases lay between the germline ends. Per germline, CDR1 LGHNA and CDR2 YNFKEQ. The CDR3 DNA is TGTGCCAGCAGCCAAGATCGGGGGGCTGCTGGAAACACCATATATTTT. Translated, it gives CASSQDRGAAGNTIYF.

The chain recombines TRBV29-1 with TRBJ1-2; no definite D call. This CDR3 contains 15 residues. V dropped 5 bases and J dropped 0 bases, with 16 bases sitting between them. Germline V CDR1 and CDR2: SQVTM, ANQGSEA. In DNA, the CDR3 is TGCAGCGTTTCCGGGAGACCGGGAGCTAACTATGGCTACACCTTC. Residues: CSVSGRPGANYGYTF. The full variable domain, in which reference TRBV29-1 and TRBJ1-2 provide the parts outside the CDR3, is SAVISQKPSRDICQRGTSLTIQCQVDSQVTMMFWYRQQPGQSLTLIATANQGSEATYESGFVIDKFPISRPNLTFSTLTVSNMSPEDSSIYLCSVSGRPGANYGYTFGSGTRLTVV.

This clone was observed once. The gene calls are TRBV27 and TRBJ1-5; no definite D call. Trimming took 3 bases from V and 3 from J, leaving 9 bases between them. The CDR3 is 14 amino acids. Germline CDR1 reads MNHEY; CDR2 reads SMNVEV (reference sequence). The CDR3 DNA is TGTGCCAGCAGTTTTCGGTCCAACAATCAGCCCCAGCATTTT. Amino acid sequence: CASSFRSNNQPQHF.

The rearrangement joins TRBV7-2 to TRBJ2-5; D call uncertain. The CDR3 extends over 12 amino acids. Trimming stripped 6 bases from V and 2 bases from J, with 7 bases between. Looked up from germline, CDR1 is SGHTA and CDR2 is FQGNSA. For the CDR3, the DNA is TGTGCCAGCAGACCAACACAAGAGACCCAGTACTTC. This sequence encodes CASRPTQETQYF.